This note documents a single T cell receptor beta chain sequence. The sample comes from a study of Ad26.COV2.S vaccination and SARS-CoV-2 variants. Treatment in this sample: about 20 received Ad26.COV2.S at low or high dose, single or two shots; about 5 received placebo; per-sample allocation not given. Day 63 following the first vaccine or placebo injection was when the samples were taken. The vaccine delivered Wuhan-strain SARS-CoV-2 spike through an Ad26 vector. Germline assignment: CDR1 SEHNR and CDR2 FQNEAQ (reference sequence). The V and J ends lost 0 bases and 10 bases respectively, with 6 bases between them. CDR3 size: 12 residues. Clones were sequenced by immunoSEQ multiplex PCR, and TCRdb holds only the in-frame ones, with some missing. The sample lists 350,000 to 500,000 clones; around 87% were seen once.

This chain links TRBV7-9 with TRBJ2-2; D is unresolved. The receptor was isolated from a person between 18 and 60 years old who received the Ad26.COV2.S COVID-19 vaccine or a placebo. Specimen: peripheral blood, collected in a trial of Ad26.COV2.S vaccine versus placebo. The CDR3 loop reads CASSLAAEELFF. The CDR3 DNA reads TGTGCCAGCAGCTTAGCAGCTGAGGAGCTGTTTTTT.